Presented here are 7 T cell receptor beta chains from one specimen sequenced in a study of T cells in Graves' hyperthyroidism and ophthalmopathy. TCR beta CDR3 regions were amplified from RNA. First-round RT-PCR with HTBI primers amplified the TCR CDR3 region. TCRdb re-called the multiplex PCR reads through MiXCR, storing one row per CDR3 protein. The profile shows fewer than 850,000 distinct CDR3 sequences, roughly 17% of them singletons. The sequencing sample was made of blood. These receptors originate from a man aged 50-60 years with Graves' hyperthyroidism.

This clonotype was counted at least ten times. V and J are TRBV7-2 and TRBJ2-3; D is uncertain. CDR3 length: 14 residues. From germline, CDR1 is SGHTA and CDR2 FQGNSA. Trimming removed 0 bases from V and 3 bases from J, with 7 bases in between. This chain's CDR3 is CASSLAVSTDTQYF. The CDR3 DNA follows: TGTGCCAGCAGCTTAGCGGTCAGTACAGATACGCAGTATTTT.

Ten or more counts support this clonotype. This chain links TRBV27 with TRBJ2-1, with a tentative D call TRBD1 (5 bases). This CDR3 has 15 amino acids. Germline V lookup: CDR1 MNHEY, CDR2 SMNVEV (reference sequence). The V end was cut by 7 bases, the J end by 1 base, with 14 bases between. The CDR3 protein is CASTGRGNSYNEQFF. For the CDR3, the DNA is TGTGCCAGCACCGGTAGGGGCAATTCCTACAATGAGCAGTTCTTC.

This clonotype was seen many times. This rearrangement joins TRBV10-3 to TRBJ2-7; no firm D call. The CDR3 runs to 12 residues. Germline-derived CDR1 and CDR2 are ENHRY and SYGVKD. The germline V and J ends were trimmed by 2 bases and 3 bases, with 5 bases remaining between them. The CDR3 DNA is TGTGCCATCAGTGAGGGCCACTACGAGCAGTACTTC. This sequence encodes CAISEGHYEQYF.

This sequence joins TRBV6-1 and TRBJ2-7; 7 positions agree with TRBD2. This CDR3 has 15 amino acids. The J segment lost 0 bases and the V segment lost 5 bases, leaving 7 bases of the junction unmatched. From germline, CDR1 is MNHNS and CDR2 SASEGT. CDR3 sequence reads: CASSYRGGSSYEQYF. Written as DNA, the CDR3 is TGTGCCAGCAGTTATCGCGGGGGTAGCTCCTACGAGCAGTACTTC.

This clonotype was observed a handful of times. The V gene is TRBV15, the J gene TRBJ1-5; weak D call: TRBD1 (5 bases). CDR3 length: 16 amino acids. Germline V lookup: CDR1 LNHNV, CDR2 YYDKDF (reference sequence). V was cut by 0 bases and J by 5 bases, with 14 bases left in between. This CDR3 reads CATSRDWDRFDQPQHF. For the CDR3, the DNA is TGTGCCACCAGCAGAGATTGGGACCGGTTCGATCAGCCCCAGCATTTT.

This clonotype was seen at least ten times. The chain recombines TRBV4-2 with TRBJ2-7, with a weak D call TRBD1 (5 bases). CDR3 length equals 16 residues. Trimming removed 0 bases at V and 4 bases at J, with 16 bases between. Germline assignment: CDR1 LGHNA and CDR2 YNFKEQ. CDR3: CASSQDRSAGSYEQYF. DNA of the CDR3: TGTGCCAGCAGCCAAGATCGTTCGGCAGGGTCGTACGAGCAGTACTTC.

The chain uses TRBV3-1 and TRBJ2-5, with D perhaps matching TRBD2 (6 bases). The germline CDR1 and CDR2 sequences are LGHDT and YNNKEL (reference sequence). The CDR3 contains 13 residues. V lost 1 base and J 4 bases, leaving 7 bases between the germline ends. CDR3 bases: TGTGCCAGCAGCCAAGGGGAGGCAGAGACCCAGTACTTC. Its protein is CASSQGEAETQYF.